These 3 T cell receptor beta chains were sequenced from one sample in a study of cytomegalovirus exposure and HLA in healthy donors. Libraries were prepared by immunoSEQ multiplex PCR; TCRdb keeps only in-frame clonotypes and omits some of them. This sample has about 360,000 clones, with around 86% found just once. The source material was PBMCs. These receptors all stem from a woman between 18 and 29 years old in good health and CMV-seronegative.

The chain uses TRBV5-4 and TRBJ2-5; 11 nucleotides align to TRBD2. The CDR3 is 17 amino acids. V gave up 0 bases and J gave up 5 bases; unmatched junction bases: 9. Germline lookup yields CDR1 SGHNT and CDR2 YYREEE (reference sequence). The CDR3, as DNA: TGTGCCAGCAGCTTGGGGTTAGCGGGGGGGTCTAGGGAGACCCAGTACTTC. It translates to CASSLGLAGGSRETQYF.

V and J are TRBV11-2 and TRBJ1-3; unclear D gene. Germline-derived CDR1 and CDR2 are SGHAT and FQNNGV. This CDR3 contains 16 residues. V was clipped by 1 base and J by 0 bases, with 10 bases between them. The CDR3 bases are TGTGCCAGCAGCTTAGGCGGGTCAGTCTCTGGAAACACCATATATTTT. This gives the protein CASSLGGSVSGNTIYF. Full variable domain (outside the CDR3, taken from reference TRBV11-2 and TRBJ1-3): EAGVAQSPRYKIIEKRQSVAFWCNPISGHATLYWYQQILGQGPKLLIQFQNNGVVDDSQLPKDRFSAERLKGVDSTLKIQPAKLEDSAVYLCASSLGGSVSGNTIYFGEGSWLTVV.

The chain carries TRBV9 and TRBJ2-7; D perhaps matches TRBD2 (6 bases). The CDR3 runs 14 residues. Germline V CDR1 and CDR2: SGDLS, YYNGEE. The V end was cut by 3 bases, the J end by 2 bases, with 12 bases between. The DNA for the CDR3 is TGTGCCAGCAGCGGCGGGGCGAAGACCTACGAGCAGTACTTC. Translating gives CASSGGAKTYEQYF.